Given below is one TCR beta chain in context. The sample is drawn from a study of blood T cell repertoires in COVID-19. The method was immunoSEQ multiplex PCR; TCRdb's version includes in-frame clones alone and lacks a portion of them. Counted here are around 63,000 clones, about four fifths occurring once; the ten biggest clones make up about 15%. This CDR3 has 13 amino acids. With 10 bases removed from V and 5 bases from J, the gap between germline ends came to 14 bases. This sequence joins TRBV12-3 or TRBV12-4 and TRBJ2-2, with D possibly being TRBD2 (6 bases). This clonotype was sampled from a man aged 60-69 years with COVID-19, enrolled during active disease. Sample: peripheral blood. The CDR3 here is CATTGLRTGELFF. In DNA, the CDR3 is TGTGCCACTACGGGACTGAGAACCGGGGAGCTGTTTTTT.